The T cell receptor (beta chain) under discussion was sequenced for a study of T cell responses to AZD1222 COVID-19 vaccine. Study-wide points: Baseline serostatus was positive in only a handful of AZD1222 recipients. Spike-specific TCR breadth rose after two AZD1222 doses, and depth rose as well. Possibly, clonal diversity was underestimated; donors were largely white British and included more females.

Recipients boosted at about 4 weeks or about 12 weeks are pooled. The CDR3 runs to 16 residues. The ends were cut back, 2 bases at V and 7 bases at J, with 15 bases in the middle. Germline CDR1 is MNHEY and CDR2 is SVGEGT. Remarks on this clone: The antigen is not known.

Sequencing used immunoSEQ multiplex PCR; TCRdb keeps in-frame clones, though not all of them. The sample records about 94,000 clones, about 85% being singletons. The sample in question was peripheral blood, obtained 28 days after the second AZD1222 dose. This clonotype originated in an adult who received the AZD1222 COVID-19 vaccine. The rearrangement links TRBV6-2 or TRBV6-3 to TRBJ1-6; D remains unclear. As DNA, the CDR3 is TGTGCCAGCAGTTACCCCCCCCTGACGTGGAATTCACCCCTCCACTTT. Its protein is CASSYPPLTWNSPLHF.